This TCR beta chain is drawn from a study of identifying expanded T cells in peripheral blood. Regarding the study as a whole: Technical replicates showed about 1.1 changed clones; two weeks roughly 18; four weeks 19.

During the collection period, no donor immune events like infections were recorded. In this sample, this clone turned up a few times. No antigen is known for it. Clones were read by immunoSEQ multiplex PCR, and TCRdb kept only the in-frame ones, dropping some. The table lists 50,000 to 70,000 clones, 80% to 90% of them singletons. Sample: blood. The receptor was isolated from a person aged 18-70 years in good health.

CDR3 in amino acids: CASSLGEGTEAFF. The CDR3 nucleotides are TGCGCCAGCAGCTTGGGGGAGGGCACTGAAGCTTTCTTT. The chain recombines TRBV5-1 with TRBJ1-1; no firm D call. Germline CDR1 SGHRS, CDR2 YFSETQ. Trimming shortened V by 0 bases and J by 4 bases, and 7 bases separated the two germline ends. The CDR3 sequence is 13 residues long. The full variable domain, its missing parts supplied by reference TRBV5-1 and TRBJ1-1, is KAGVTQTPRYLIKTRGQQVTLSCSPISGHRSVSWYQQTPGQGLQFLFEYFSETQRNKGNFPGRFSGRQFSNSRSEMNVSTLELGDSALYLCASSLGEGTEAFFGQGTRLTVV.